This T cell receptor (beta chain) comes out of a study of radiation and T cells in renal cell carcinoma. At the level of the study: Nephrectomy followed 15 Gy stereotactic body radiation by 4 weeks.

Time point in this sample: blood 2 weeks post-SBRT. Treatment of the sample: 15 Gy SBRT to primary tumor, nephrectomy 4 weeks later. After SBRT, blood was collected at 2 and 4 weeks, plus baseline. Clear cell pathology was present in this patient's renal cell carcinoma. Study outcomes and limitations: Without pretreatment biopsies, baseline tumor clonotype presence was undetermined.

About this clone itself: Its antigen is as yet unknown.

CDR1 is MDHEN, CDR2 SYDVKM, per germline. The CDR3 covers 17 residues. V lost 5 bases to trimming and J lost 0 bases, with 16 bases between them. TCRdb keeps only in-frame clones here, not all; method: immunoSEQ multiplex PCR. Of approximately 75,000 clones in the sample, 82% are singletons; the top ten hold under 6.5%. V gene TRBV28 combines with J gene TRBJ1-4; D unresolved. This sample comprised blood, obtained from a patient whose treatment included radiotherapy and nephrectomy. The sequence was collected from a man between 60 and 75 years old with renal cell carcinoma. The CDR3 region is CASSPDTYHATNEKLFF. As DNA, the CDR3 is TGTGCCAGCAGTCCAGATACCTATCATGCAACTAATGAAAAACTGTTTTTT. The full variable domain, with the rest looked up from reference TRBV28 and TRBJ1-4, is DVKVTQSSRYLVKRTGEKVFLECVQDMDHENMFWYRQDPGLGLRLIYFSYDVKMKEKGDIPEGYSVSREKKERFSLILESASTNQTSMYLCASSPDTYHATNEKLFFGSGTQLSVL.